These T cell receptor beta chains were read from a single sample in a study of Ad26.COV2.S vaccination and SARS-CoV-2 variants. Sequencing was performed with immunoSEQ multiplex PCR; in TCRdb, only in-frame clones are kept and a portion is missing. The data hold approximately 300,000 clones, with roughly 86% observed a single time. The sequences come from peripheral blood, collected in a trial of Ad26.COV2.S vaccine versus placebo. These receptors were taken from a person aged 18-60 years who received the Ad26.COV2.S COVID-19 vaccine or a placebo. CDR3s include the opening cysteine and the closing phenylalanine or tryptophan. D genes are given only for firm matches. Clone size appears in some rows only: once, few, many, or a class for an expanded clone.

D gene: -; clone size: -; J gene: TRBJ2-2; V gene: TRBV28; CDR3 protein: CAISTGSRELFF; CDR3 DNA: TGTGCCATTTCAACAGGGTCGAGGGAGCTGTTTTTT
D gene: -; clone size: -; J gene: TRBJ1-2; V gene: TRBV9; CDR3 protein: CASTQGGGWYGYTF; CDR3 DNA: TGTGCCAGCACCCAAGGAGGGGGGTGGTATGGCTACACCTTC
D gene: -; clone size: -; J gene: TRBJ2-7; V gene: TRBV7-2; CDR3 protein: CASSLGGRQYF; CDR3 DNA: TGTGCCAGCAGCTTAGGGGGTCGGCAGTACTTC
D gene: TRBD1; clone size: -; J gene: TRBJ1-6; V gene: TRBV5-1; CDR3 protein: CASSFTSGTVNSPLHF; CDR3 DNA: TGCGCCAGCAGTTTTACTTCCGGGACAGTCAATTCACCCCTCCACTTT
D gene: TRBD1; clone size: -; J gene: TRBJ2-7; V gene: TRBV11-1; CDR3 protein: CASSPVRDRAYEQYF; CDR3 DNA: TGTGCCAGCAGCCCCGTCCGAGACAGGGCTTACGAGCAGTACTTC
D gene: -; clone size: -; J gene: TRBJ1-6; V gene: TRBV7-6; CDR3 protein: CASSLDGANSPLHF; CDR3 DNA: TGTGCCAGCAGCTTAGATGGTGCGAATTCACCCCTCCACTTT
D gene: TRBD1; clone size: -; J gene: TRBJ2-1; V gene: TRBV9; CDR3 protein: CASSGGQGAYNEQFF; CDR3 DNA: TGTGCCAGCAGCGGAGGACAGGGGGCCTACAATGAGCAGTTCTTC
D gene: -; clone size: -; J gene: TRBJ2-2; V gene: TRBV21-1; CDR3 protein: CASSTDSHGSGELFF; CDR3 DNA: TGTGCCAGCAGCACTGACAGTCATGGGTCCGGGGAGCTGTTTTTT
D gene: TRBD1; clone size: -; J gene: TRBJ2-5; V gene: TRBV27; CDR3 protein: CASSPGQIQETQYF; CDR3 DNA: TGTGCCAGCAGCCCGGGACAGATCCAAGAGACCCAGTACTTC
D gene: TRBD2; clone size: -; J gene: TRBJ2-5; V gene: TRBV7-8; CDR3 protein: CASSLGGGETQYF; CDR3 DNA: TGTGCCAGCAGCTTAGGGGGAGGGGAGACCCAGTACTTC
D gene: -; clone size: -; J gene: TRBJ1-4; V gene: TRBV12-3/TRBV12-4; CDR3 protein: CASSRIGEKLFF; CDR3 DNA: TGTGCCAGCAGCCGGATAGGGGAAAAACTGTTTTTT
D gene: TRBD1; clone size: -; J gene: TRBJ2-7; V gene: TRBV29-1; CDR3 protein: CSVSTGYGEQYF; CDR3 DNA: TGCAGCGTTTCGACAGGGTATGGCGAGCAGTACTTC
D gene: -; clone size: -; J gene: TRBJ2-6; V gene: TRBV5-4; CDR3 protein: CASSPGTGANVLTF; CDR3 DNA: TGTGCCAGCAGCCCCGGGACTGGGGCCAACGTCCTGACTTTC
D gene: -; clone size: -; J gene: TRBJ2-4; V gene: TRBV10-1; CDR3 protein: CASSESRLAKNIQYF; CDR3 DNA: TGCGCCAGCAGTGAGTCCCGTCTAGCCAAAAACATTCAGTACTTC
D gene: -; clone size: -; J gene: TRBJ1-4; V gene: TRBV7-9; CDR3 protein: CASSSGGTSEKLFF; CDR3 DNA: TGTGCCAGCAGCTCGGGCGGGACATCGGAAAAACTGTTTTTT
D gene: TRBD2; clone size: -; J gene: TRBJ2-1; V gene: TRBV6-2/TRBV6-3; CDR3 protein: CASSSAGGSTMYYNEQFF; CDR3 DNA: TGTGCCAGCAGTTCCGCGGGGGGATCGACTATGTACTACAATGAGCAGTTCTTC
D gene: -; clone size: -; J gene: TRBJ1-3; V gene: TRBV6-5; CDR3 protein: CLGGCSGNTIYF; CDR3 DNA: TGTCTTGGGGGCTGTTCTGGAAACACCATATATTTT
D gene: -; clone size: few; J gene: TRBJ2-1; V gene: TRBV2; CDR3 protein: CASKVDGNEQFF; CDR3 DNA: TGTGCCAGCAAGGTGGATGGGAATGAGCAGTTCTTC
D gene: TRBD1; clone size: once; J gene: TRBJ1-4; V gene: TRBV15; CDR3 protein: CATSRRGQGATNEKLFF; CDR3 DNA: TGTGCCACCAGCAGAAGGGGACAGGGGGCAACTAATGAAAAACTGTTTTTT
D gene: TRBD1; clone size: -; J gene: TRBJ1-5; V gene: TRBV5-1; CDR3 protein: CASSSVGGRPQHF; CDR3 DNA: TGCGCCAGCAGCTCCGTAGGGGGCCGGCCCCAGCATTTT
D gene: -; clone size: -; J gene: TRBJ2-7; V gene: TRBV6-2/TRBV6-3; CDR3 protein: CASSYGLGAGARYEQYF; CDR3 DNA: TGTGCCAGCAGTTACGGGCTGGGTGCGGGCGCGCGCTACGAGCAGTACTTC
D gene: -; clone size: once; J gene: TRBJ1-3; V gene: TRBV11-2; CDR3 protein: CASSLEPGNTIYF; CDR3 DNA: TGTGCCAGCAGCTTAGAGCCGGGAAACACCATATATTTT
D gene: TRBD2; clone size: -; J gene: TRBJ2-1; V gene: TRBV29-1; CDR3 protein: CSVERIAGALSNEQFF; CDR3 DNA: TGCAGCGTTGAACGAATAGCGGGGGCGCTGAGCAATGAGCAGTTCTTC
D gene: -; clone size: -; J gene: TRBJ1-4; V gene: TRBV6-6; CDR3 protein: CASSPGRVWRTNEKLFF; CDR3 DNA: TGTGCCAGCAGTCCAGGGAGGGTTTGGAGGACTAATGAAAAACTGTTTTTT
D gene: TRBD1; clone size: -; J gene: TRBJ1-3; V gene: TRBV10-2; CDR3 protein: CASRPTGGGNTIYF; CDR3 DNA: TGCGCCAGCAGACCTACAGGGGGGGGAAACACCATATATTTT
D gene: -; clone size: -; J gene: TRBJ1-2; V gene: TRBV6-5; CDR3 protein: CASSQQVPGGYTF; CDR3 DNA: TGTGCCAGCAGTCAACAGGTGCCGGGAGGCTACACCTTC
D gene: TRBD1; clone size: -; J gene: TRBJ1-2; V gene: TRBV12-3/TRBV12-4; CDR3 protein: CASTRDRADGYTF; CDR3 DNA: TGTGCCAGCACCAGGGACAGGGCGGATGGCTACACCTTC
D gene: TRBD1; clone size: -; J gene: TRBJ2-6; V gene: TRBV7-7; CDR3 protein: CAVGTGSSGANVLTF; CDR3 DNA: TGTGCCGTGGGGACAGGATCTTCTGGGGCCAACGTCCTGACTTTC
D gene: TRBD2; clone size: -; J gene: TRBJ2-3; V gene: TRBV30; CDR3 protein: CAWSSRLAGGDTQYF; CDR3 DNA: TGTGCCTGGAGTTCCCGGCTAGCGGGGGGGGATACGCAGTATTTT
D gene: TRBD1; clone size: -; J gene: TRBJ1-5; V gene: TRBV5-1; CDR3 protein: CASSWDSYQPQHF; CDR3 DNA: TGCGCCAGCAGCTGGGACAGCTATCAGCCCCAGCATTTT
D gene: -; clone size: -; J gene: TRBJ1-1; V gene: TRBV6-6; CDR3 protein: CASTTSDRRGTEAFF; CDR3 DNA: TGTGCCAGCACTACATCAGACAGGCGGGGAACTGAAGCTTTCTTT
D gene: -; clone size: -; J gene: TRBJ1-2; V gene: TRBV7-2; CDR3 protein: CASSLEGFNYGYTF; CDR3 DNA: TGTGCCAGCAGCTTAGAAGGGTTTAACTATGGCTACACCTTC
D gene: -; clone size: -; J gene: TRBJ2-3; V gene: TRBV2; CDR3 protein: CASSKGSLGVGDTQYF; CDR3 DNA: TGTGCCAGCAGTAAGGGTAGTTTGGGGGTAGGTGATACGCAGTATTTT
D gene: -; clone size: -; J gene: TRBJ1-1; V gene: TRBV2; CDR3 protein: CASIPTEMNTEAFF; CDR3 DNA: TGTGCCAGCATCCCGACAGAAATGAACACTGAAGCTTTCTTT
D gene: -; clone size: -; J gene: TRBJ1-2; V gene: TRBV5-1; CDR3 protein: CASSPGEGREGYTF; CDR3 DNA: TGCGCCAGCAGCCCGGGGGAGGGACGGGAAGGCTACACCTTC
D gene: -; clone size: -; J gene: TRBJ2-5; V gene: TRBV11-3; CDR3 protein: CASSLEGETQYF; CDR3 DNA: TGTGCCAGCAGCTTGGAGGGAGAGACCCAGTACTTC
D gene: TRBD1; clone size: -; J gene: TRBJ1-4; V gene: TRBV18; CDR3 protein: CASSPGGGLEKLFF; CDR3 DNA: TGTGCCAGCTCACCAGGAGGGGGCCTCGAAAAACTGTTTTTT
D gene: -; clone size: -; J gene: TRBJ1-2; V gene: TRBV19; CDR3 protein: CASSVGSSGYTF; CDR3 DNA: TGTGCCAGTAGTGTGGGCTCGAGTGGCTACACCTTC
D gene: TRBD1; clone size: -; J gene: TRBJ2-5; V gene: TRBV7-6; CDR3 protein: CASSRPGQQETQYF; CDR3 DNA: TGTGCCAGCAGCCGACCGGGACAGCAAGAGACCCAGTACTTC
D gene: TRBD2; clone size: -; J gene: TRBJ2-1; V gene: TRBV9; CDR3 protein: CASSVAVAGSSYNEQFF; CDR3 DNA: TGTGCCAGCAGCGTAGCGGTAGCGGGGAGCTCCTACAATGAGCAGTTCTTC
D gene: -; clone size: -; J gene: TRBJ2-5; V gene: TRBV6-2/TRBV6-3; CDR3 protein: CASSYGLGRETQYF; CDR3 DNA: TGTGCCAGCAGTTACGGGTTGGGACGAGAGACCCAGTACTTC
D gene: -; clone size: -; J gene: TRBJ2-7; V gene: TRBV5-1; CDR3 protein: CASSSLQGTLYEQYF; CDR3 DNA: TGCGCCAGCAGCTCGTTACAGGGCACCCTCTACGAGCAGTACTTC
D gene: TRBD2; clone size: -; J gene: TRBJ2-1; V gene: TRBV6-4; CDR3 protein: CASSDGRVGNEQFF; CDR3 DNA: TGTGCCAGCAGTGACGGGAGGGTTGGGAATGAGCAGTTCTTC
D gene: TRBD2; clone size: -; J gene: TRBJ2-1; V gene: TRBV9; CDR3 protein: CASSLAGENNEQFF; CDR3 DNA: TGTGCCAGCAGCTTAGCGGGGGAGAACAATGAGCAGTTCTTC
D gene: -; clone size: -; J gene: TRBJ2-7; V gene: TRBV25-1; CDR3 protein: CASSVGRAYEQYF; CDR3 DNA: TGTGCCAGCAGTGTAGGGAGAGCCTACGAGCAGTACTTC
D gene: -; clone size: -; J gene: TRBJ2-2; V gene: TRBV12-5; CDR3 protein: CASGLVQVSTGELFF; CDR3 DNA: TGTGCTAGTGGTTTGGTACAAGTGTCCACCGGGGAGCTGTTTTTT
D gene: -; clone size: once; J gene: TRBJ1-2; V gene: TRBV7-2; CDR3 protein: CASSLRWGGGYTF; CDR3 DNA: TGTGCCAGCAGCTTAAGGTGGGGAGGGGGCTACACCTTC
D gene: -; clone size: -; J gene: TRBJ2-5; V gene: TRBV7-8; CDR3 protein: CASSSNREETQYF; CDR3 DNA: TGTGCCAGCAGCTCCAATAGAGAGGAGACCCAGTACTTC
D gene: -; clone size: -; J gene: TRBJ1-1; V gene: TRBV19; CDR3 protein: CASSIVGLNTEAFF; CDR3 DNA: TGTGCCAGTAGTATCGTGGGGTTGAACACTGAAGCTTTCTTT
D gene: TRBD1; clone size: -; J gene: TRBJ1-5; V gene: TRBV19; CDR3 protein: CASRGQAGVQPQHF; CDR3 DNA: TGTGCCAGTAGAGGACAGGCGGGCGTTCAGCCCCAGCATTTT
D gene: -; clone size: -; J gene: TRBJ1-1; V gene: TRBV5-1; CDR3 protein: CASSLDTFSMEAFF; CDR3 DNA: TGCGCCAGCAGCTTGGACACCTTTAGTATGGAAGCTTTCTTT
D gene: TRBD1; clone size: -; J gene: TRBJ2-7; V gene: TRBV5-4; CDR3 protein: CASSFPGQAYEQYF; CDR3 DNA: TGTGCCAGCAGCTTCCCGGGACAGGCCTACGAGCAGTACTTC
D gene: -; clone size: -; J gene: TRBJ2-1; V gene: TRBV7-2; CDR3 protein: CASSLGLGATFF; CDR3 DNA: TGTGCCAGCAGCTTAGGTCTGGGGGCGACGTTCTTC
D gene: TRBD1; clone size: -; J gene: TRBJ1-2; V gene: TRBV7-8; CDR3 protein: CASSTWDRVNGYTF; CDR3 DNA: TGTGCCAGCAGCACTTGGGACAGGGTGAATGGCTACACCTTC